These T cell receptor beta chains were read from a single sample in a study of blood T cells in healthy people across ages. TCRdb analysed the 5' RACE reads with MiXCR anew, one entry per CDR3 protein. The top ten clones hold over 2% of a sample with 1.5 million to 2 million distinct CDR3 sequences, around 50% of them seen once. Specimen: blood. Source of these receptors: a woman in her thirties or forties in good health. CDR3s include the opening cysteine and the closing phenylalanine or tryptophan. A D gene is named only where the DNA matches it firmly. For some rows the clone size is stated as once, few or many, or as a class when expanded; others skip it.

j_call,v_call,d_call,clone_size,cdr3_nt,cdr3_aa
TRBJ2-7,TRBV20-1,TRBD2,few,TGCAGTGCTAGGACTTATAGCGGGGTAACCTACGAGCAGTACTTC,CSARTYSGVTYEQYF
TRBJ1-5,TRBV9,.,.,TGTGCCAGCAGCCCTACTACAGGGTTCGGTCAGCCCCAGCATTTT,CASSPTTGFGQPQHF
TRBJ1-2,TRBV29-1,.,few,TGCAGCGTTGAAGCTGAGAATGGCTACACCTTC,CSVEAENGYTF
TRBJ2-5,TRBV10-3,.,.,TGTGCCATCAGTGAGCGGCCGGACACGGTCGGGACCCAGTACTTC,CAISERPDTVGTQYF
TRBJ2-7,TRBV12-5,.,.,TGTGCTAGTGGTTTGGTTAGGGAGCAGTACTTC,CASGLVREQYF
TRBJ2-3,TRBV5-1,TRBD2,.,TGCGCCAGCAGCTTGGAGGGAGGGGACTGTACGCAGTATTTT,CASSLEGGDCTQYF
TRBJ1-4,TRBV9,.,once,TGTGCCAGCAGCGTAGTTGGAGAAAAACTGTTTTTT,CASSVVGEKLFF
TRBJ2-1,TRBV7-2,TRBD1,.,TGTGCCAGCAGCTTTAGTCCCGGGACAGGGTACCCCTTCTCCTACAATGAGCAGTTCTTC,CASSFSPGTGYPFSYNEQFF
TRBJ2-7,TRBV20-1,TRBD2,.,TGCAGTGCTCTGCGGGGGGCCACCGACGAGCAGTACTTC,CSALRGATDEQYF
TRBJ1-6,TRBV4-3,.,.,TGCGCCAGCAGCCAAGATCCATCGACGACATCACCCCTCCACTTT,CASSQDPSTTSPLHF
TRBJ2-1,TRBV5-1,.,few,TGCGCCAGCAGCTTGGGCCGGACCGGGAATCGGTTCTTC,CASSLGRTGNRFF
TRBJ2-5,TRBV3-1,TRBD2,.,TGTGCCAGCAGCAAGGGACTAGCGGGGGTCCAAGAGACCCAGTACTTC,CASSKGLAGVQETQYF
TRBJ2-7,TRBV4-2,TRBD2,.,TGTGCCAGCAGCCAACGTAGCGGGGGGGCCAATGAGCAGTACTTC,CASSQRSGGANEQYF
TRBJ2-3,TRBV6-5,.,few,TGTGCCAGCAGTTACCCTTCGGGGGGCCCAGATACGCAGTATTTT,CASSYPSGGPDTQYF
TRBJ2-1,TRBV6-6,TRBD1,.,TGTGCCAGCAGTAATCCGGGACAGAACTACAATGAGCAGTTCTTC,CASSNPGQNYNEQFF
TRBJ2-1,TRBV5-5,TRBD1,few,TGTGCCAGCAGCCCCTCGACAGGGCATGAGCAGTTCTTC,CASSPSTGHEQFF
TRBJ1-4,TRBV11-2,.,once,TGTGCCAGCAGCATAAGGATCCGACCAAACACTAATGAAAAACTGTTTTTT,CASSIRIRPNTNEKLFF
TRBJ2-1,TRBV24-1,TRBD1,.,TGTGCCACCAGTGAATGGACCGGGACAGGGCGGCGCAATGAGCAGTTCTTC,CATSEWTGTGRRNEQFF
TRBJ2-1,TRBV18,TRBD1,.,TGTGCCAGCTCACCACAATTAAAAACAGGGGGTTACAATGAGCAGTTCTTC,CASSPQLKTGGYNEQFF
TRBJ2-1,TRBV20-1,TRBD1,.,TGCAGTGCCCTGACAGGGAATGGGAATGAGCAGTTCTTC,CSALTGNGNEQFF
TRBJ1-1,TRBV7-2,TRBD1,.,TGTGCCAGCAGCTTTGCGACAGGGACTGAAGCTTTCTTT,CASSFATGTEAFF
TRBJ2-7,TRBV7-2,TRBD1,few,TGTGCCAGCAGCCTGCAGGGGGCGGGCTACGAGCAGTACTTC,CASSLQGAGYEQYF